Presented here are 20 T cell receptor beta chains from one specimen sequenced in a study of OX40 agonist ivuxolimab in advanced cancers. Sequencing used immunoSEQ multiplex PCR; TCRdb keeps in-frame clones, though not all of them. The sample records about 88,000 clones, about 83% being singletons. The input for sequencing was CD4+ or CD8+ T cells sorted from blood, taken in a trial of the OX40 agonist ivuxolimab. The receptors here all came from an adult with an advanced solid tumor such as melanoma, head and neck, liver or kidney cancer.

This chain connects TRBV5-1 to TRBJ2-3; D remains ambiguous. The V and J ends lost 0 bases and 5 bases respectively, with 19 bases between them. Germline loops: CDR1 SGHRS, CDR2 YFSETQ. The CDR3 has 17 residues. DNA for the CDR3: TGCGCCAGCAGCTTGGAGGGCAGCTTTGGGTCCCAAGATACGCAGTATTTT. This translates into CASSLEGSFGSQDTQYF.

Here the CDR3 reads CSVALGRGRSTAIYEQYF. CDR3 nucleotides: TGCAGCGTTGCCCTGGGCAGGGGGCGATCCACGGCTATCTACGAGCAGTACTTC. V and J are TRBV29-1 and TRBJ2-7; 8 positions match TRBD1. The CDR3 covers 18 residues. The ends lost 4 bases at V and 3 bases at J; junction bases unmatched: 20. Germline CDR1 and CDR2: SQVTM and ANQGSEA.

The V gene is TRBV21-1, the J gene TRBJ2-3; the D call in the table, TRBD2, was not verified against the DNA. TRBV21-1 is listed as a pseudogene. This CDR3 is built from 16 residues. CDR3 loop: CASSMTSGSSTDTQYF. The CDR3, as DNA: TGTGCCAGCAGCATGACTAGCGGGAGCAGCACAGATACGCAGTATTTT.

V and J are TRBV10-1 and TRBJ1-3, with D unresolved. The CDR3 loop spans 12 amino acids. Germline CDR1 WNHNN, CDR2 SYGVQD (reference sequence). V gave up 3 bases and J gave up 8 bases, with 8 bases separating them. DNA for the CDR3: TGCGCCAGCAGTGAAACACCGGACACCATATATTTT. Protein product: CASSETPDTIYF.

A note on this clone: One end of the junction varies from germline; a read error may be responsible. The chain has TRBV2 and TRBJ2-7; 9 bases are shared with TRBD1. This CDR3 contains 15 residues. Germline V gene sequence: CDR1 SNHLY, CDR2 FYNNEI. DNA of the CDR3: TGTGTCAGCAACGGGGATGGACAGGGGAGGTACGAGCAGTACTTC. Its translation is CVSNGDGQGRYEQYF.

This sequence joins TRBV10-1 and TRBJ2-2; 8 bases map to TRBD2. The CDR3 is made up of 17 amino acids. Germline V gives CDR1 WNHNN, CDR2 SYGVQD (reference sequence). Losses at the gene ends were 3 bases for V and 4 bases for J; bases not matched to a gene: 10. CDR3 DNA: TGCGCCAGCAGTGATCTTTACAGCGGGAGAGGCACCGGGGAGCTGTTTTTT. Translated: CASSDLYSGRGTGELFF.

This sequence joins TRBV4-3 and TRBJ2-3; D is ambiguous. The CDR3 spans 15 residues. V was shortened by 0 bases and J by 8 bases, with 15 bases between the two germline ends. The germline gives CDR1 LGHNA, CDR2 YSLEER. The CDR3 bases are TGCGCCAGCAGCCAAGATCACGTTTGGAGTGGTACGCAGTATTTT. Residues: CASSQDHVWSGTQYF.

This clone has just one count. The rearrangement links TRBV6-1 to TRBJ2-5; no firm D call. The length of the CDR3 is 13 residues. Germline assignment: CDR1 MNHNS and CDR2 SASEGT. Trimming cost V 5 bases and J 5 bases, with 12 bases left between them. The CDR3 reads CASSPPGGETQYF. CDR3 DNA: TGTGCCAGCAGTCCCCCGGGTGGGGAGACCCAGTACTTC.

V usage is TRBV5-5 and J usage is TRBJ2-7, with D maybe TRBD1 (6 bases). CDR1 is SGHKS, CDR2 YYEKEE, per germline (reference sequence). V was trimmed by 0 bases and J by 0 bases, leaving 10 bases between them. The CDR3 is made up of 15 amino acids. Here the CDR3 reads CASSLDREYSYEQYF. The CDR3 coding sequence is TGTGCCAGCAGCTTGGACAGGGAGTACTCCTACGAGCAGTACTTC. The full variable domain, completed using reference TRBV5-5 and TRBJ2-7, is DAGVTQSPTHLIKTRGQQVTLRCSPISGHKSVSWYQQVLGQGPQFIFQYYEKEERGRGNFPDRFSARQFPNYSSELNVNALLLGDSALYLCASSLDREYSYEQYFGPGTRLTVT.

The rearrangement joins TRBV7-2 to TRBJ1-1, with 8 bases aligning to TRBD1. With V trimmed by 4 bases and J by 3 bases, 7 bases remained unmatched. This CDR3 is built from 15 residues. The germline gives CDR1 SGHTA, CDR2 FQGNSA. CDR3 residues: CASSYRAGGDTEAFF. The CDR3 DNA follows: TGTGCCAGCAGCTACCGTGCAGGGGGCGACACTGAAGCTTTCTTT.

The V call is TRBV10-1, the J call TRBJ1-2, with D unclear. Trimming removed 9 bases from V and 5 bases from J, with 13 bases in between. The germline V gene encodes CDR1 WNHNN and CDR2 SYGVQD (reference sequence). The CDR3 sequence is 12 residues long. The DNA of the CDR3 is TGCGCCAGTCGGCGCGTGGTTTATGGCTACACCTTC. This encodes CASRRVVYGYTF.

This sequence joins TRBV7-6 and TRBJ2-7; D ambiguous. This CDR3 has 15 amino acids. Trimming took 1 base from V and 0 from J, leaving 10 bases between them. CDR1 is SGHVS and CDR2 is FNYEAQ in the germline V gene. The CDR3 DNA reads TGTGCCAGCAGCTTAGGTGGCTGGGGCTCCTACGAGCAGTACTTC. Translated, it gives CASSLGGWGSYEQYF.

The chain has TRBV19 and TRBJ2-3; 13 bases are shared with TRBD2. Trimming took 4 bases from V and 4 from J; bases not matched to a gene: 5. The CDR3 runs 16 residues. Looked up from germline, CDR1 is LNHDA and CDR2 is SQIVND (reference sequence). The DNA for the CDR3 is TGTGCCAGTAGTACTCGGACTAGCGGGAGTCCAGATACGCAGTATTTT. Translating it yields CASSTRTSGSPDTQYF.

The V call is TRBV4-2, the J call TRBJ2-2, with a possible D match to TRBD2 (6 bases). This CDR3 contains 16 residues. Germline V CDR1 and CDR2: LGHNA, YNFKEQ. Trimming took off 0 bases at V and 8 bases at J, with 16 bases between the two ends. The CDR3, as DNA: TGTGCCAGCAGCCAAGAGGGAGAACTAGCAGGTGGGGAGCTGTTTTTT. Translation: CASSQEGELAGGELFF.

The chain joins TRBV25-1 to TRBJ2-1; 9 positions agree with TRBD1. Germline CDR1 reads MGHDK; CDR2 reads SYGVNS. V trimming: 5 bases; J trimming: 0 bases; junction bases outside the gene matches: 8. The CDR3 spans 17 residues. CDR3 protein: CASSSTGGFTSYNEQFF. The CDR3 DNA is TGTGCCAGCAGTTCCACAGGGGGCTTTACCTCCTACAATGAGCAGTTCTTC.

The genes are TRBV6-5 and TRBJ2-1; D might be TRBD2 (6 bases). The germline gives CDR1 MNHEY, CDR2 SVGAGI. This CDR3 is 12 amino acids long. V gave up 8 bases and J gave up 8 bases, with 13 bases separating them. The CDR3 is CASGRGGDEQFF. The CDR3 DNA follows: TGTGCCAGCGGGCGGGGCGGGGATGAGCAGTTCTTC.

The rearrangement uses TRBV10-3 and TRBJ2-7, with 9 bases fitting TRBD2. Losses at the gene ends were 2 bases for V and 7 bases for J; bases not matched to a gene: 18. Per the germline V gene, CDR1 is ENHRY and CDR2 is SYGVKD. This CDR3 contains 18 residues. The DNA of the CDR3 is TGTGCCATCAGTGAGGGGTTGAGACTAGCGGCCTCTCTGGGAGAGCAGTACTTC. It is translated as CAISEGLRLAASLGEQYF.

The chain couples TRBV5-1 to TRBJ2-7; D tentatively fits TRBD1 or TRBD2 (5 bases each). The V and J ends lost 4 bases and 7 bases respectively, with 24 bases between them. The CDR3 extends over 16 amino acids. CDR1 and CDR2 (germline): SGHRS, YFSETQ. The CDR3 DNA reads as TGCGCCAGCAGCACGGGACCAAGCTACGGGGTACAGGAGCAGTACTTC. Amino acid sequence: CASSTGPSYGVQEQYF.

The chain has TRBV29-1 and TRBJ2-2; possible D gene TRBD1, 6 bases. The germline CDR1 and CDR2 sequences are SQVTM and ANQGSEA. CDR3 length equals 14 residues. V lost 6 bases and J lost 2, with 13 bases in between. CDR3 loop: CSVGHRVNTGELFF. CDR3 DNA: TGCAGCGTCGGACACAGGGTCAACACCGGGGAGCTGTTTTTT.

The V and J genes are TRBV6-5 and TRBJ1-2; 11 bases map to TRBD1. The CDR3 is 14 residues long. Germline trimming cut 7 bases from V and 4 bases from J; bases unmatched to any gene: 5. Germline lookup yields CDR1 MNHEY and CDR2 SVGAGI. Here the CDR3 DNA reads TGTGCCAGCACCCGGACAGGGGGCGCCTATGGCTACACCTTC. It yields the protein CASTRTGGAYGYTF.